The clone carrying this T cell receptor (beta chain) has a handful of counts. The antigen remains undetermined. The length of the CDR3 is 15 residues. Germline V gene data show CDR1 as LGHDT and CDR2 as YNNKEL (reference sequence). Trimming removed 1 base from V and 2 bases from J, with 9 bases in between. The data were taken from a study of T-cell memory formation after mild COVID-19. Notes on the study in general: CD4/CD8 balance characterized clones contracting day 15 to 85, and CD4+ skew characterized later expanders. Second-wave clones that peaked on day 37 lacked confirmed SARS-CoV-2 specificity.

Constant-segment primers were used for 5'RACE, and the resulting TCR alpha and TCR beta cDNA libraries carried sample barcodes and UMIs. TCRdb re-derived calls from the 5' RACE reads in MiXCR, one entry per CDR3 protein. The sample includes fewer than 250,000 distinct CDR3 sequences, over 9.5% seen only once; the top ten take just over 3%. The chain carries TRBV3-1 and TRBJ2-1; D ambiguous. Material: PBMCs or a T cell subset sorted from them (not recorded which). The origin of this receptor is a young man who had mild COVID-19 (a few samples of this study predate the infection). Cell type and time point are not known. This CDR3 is CASSQGSTTYNEQFF. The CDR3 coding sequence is TGTGCCAGCAGCCAAGGGTCTACAACCTACAATGAGCAGTTCTTC.